This T cell receptor beta chain was found in a study of T cell changes during pregnancy in multiple sclerosis. V lost 3 bases, J lost 6 bases, and 8 bases stayed unmatched. There are 14 residues in the CDR3. Germline values: CDR1 MNHEY, CDR2 SMNVEV (reference sequence). The method was immunoSEQ multiplex PCR; TCRdb's version includes in-frame clones alone and lacks a portion of them. The sample has over 50,000 clones; about 90% are singletons. The rearrangement uses TRBV27 and TRBJ2-7, with 7 bases identical to TRBD1. The receptor was derived from a female donor in good health, enrolled as a control in a pregnancy study. The input for sequencing was peripheral blood, taken in the first trimester of pregnancy. CDR3 residues: CASSLLDRLREQYF. CDR3 sequence (DNA): TGTGCCAGCAGTTTGCTGGACAGGCTTCGCGAGCAGTACTTC.